The T cell receptor (beta chain) described here comes from a study of shared clonotypes between healthy human individuals. Study findings and constraints: Sampling was confined to blood; repertoires within tissues likely differ.

The CDR3 covers 15 residues. Germline V gene data show CDR1 as SGHTS and CDR2 as YDEGEE. Trimming pared 4 bases from V and 6 bases from J, leaving 20 bases between. Profiled with immunoSEQ multiplex PCR; TCRdb holds only in-frame clones, not every one. This sample carries around 1.9 million clones, 93% of them seen once, and the ten largest clones take around 1.7%. In this sample, this clone turned up once. Its antigen is unidentified. Positive CCR7 selection of CD45RO-negative cells yielded the naive CD8 cells, and terminally differentiated effector memory CD45RA+ cells were excluded. Each of the donors was a healthy adult who was HIV-negative and had not had a recent acute infection or vaccination.

The V gene is TRBV5-8, the J gene TRBJ2-7; D is tentatively TRBD1 or TRBD2 (6 bases each). The sample comprised naive CD8+ T cells from PBMCs. The source is a man aged 18 to 29 in good health. Some clones in this sample may be carry-over from other donors' samples. Here the CDR3 DNA reads TGTGCCAGCAGCGCCCCACGGGGGCCGCGGGGCGAGCAGTACTTC. As protein: CASSAPRGPRGEQYF.